This entry lists 18 T cell receptor beta chains sequenced from one sample in a study of vaccination and CD4 T cells after COVID-19. Which antigens these TCRs recognize remains unknown. Treatment of the sample: approximately nine-day PBMC culture with coronavirus spike peptide pools or control peptides (ViraFEST assay). Sequence data for DNA of cultured CD4+ T cells were generated by the Oncomine TCR Beta short-read assay. TCRdb itself ran the PCR reads through MiXCR, one entry per CDR3 protein. The sample has several thousand distinct CDR3 sequences; roughly 20% are singletons. This specimen was CD4+ T cells from blood, cultured in vitro, taken after SARS-CoV-2 vaccination. The receptors shown here come from a human donor who had recovered from COVID-19.

This clonotype is medium-sized in the sample. This sequence joins TRBV6-1 and TRBJ2-7, with a possible D match to TRBD1 (6 bases). The V gene's germline CDR1 is MNHNS and CDR2 SASEGT. The V gene lost 7 bases and the J gene lost 6 bases, with 19 bases spanning the gap. The CDR3 consists of 14 residues. CDR3 loop: CASTHRGGVGEQYF. The CDR3 DNA is TGTGCCAGCACCCATCGAGGGGGAGTGGGCGAGCAGTACTTC.

In this sample, this clonotype turned up a few times. The chain carries TRBV4-3 and TRBJ2-5; no firm D call. Germline CDR1 reads LGHNA; CDR2 reads YSLEER. This CDR3 spans 16 amino acids. V dropped 0 bases and J dropped 2 bases, with 13 bases sitting between them. The CDR3: CASSQDYHRTQETQYF. The CDR3 nucleotides are TGCGCCAGCAGCCAAGATTACCACAGAACACAAGAGACCCAGTACTTC.

This clonotype has more than one count but fewer than ten. This chain joins TRBV6-2 or TRBV6-3 and TRBJ1-5; possibly TRBD1 for D (6 bases). Germline-derived CDR1 and CDR2 are MNHEY and SVGEGT. The CDR3 totals 15 residues. Trimming left V 4 bases short and J 2 bases short, with 12 bases between. CDR3 loop: CASSSPYRGNQPQHF. CDR3 nucleotides: TGTGCCAGCAGTTCCCCCTACAGGGGCAATCAGCCCCAGCATTTT.

This chain links TRBV5-6 with TRBJ2-1; possible D gene TRBD1, 5 bases. The CDR3 totals 13 residues. The V gene's germline CDR1 is SGHDT and CDR2 YYEEEE. Trimming cost V 6 bases and J 7 bases, with 14 bases left between them. CDR3 sequence: CASTHDSGNEQFF. The CDR3 bases are TGTGCCAGCACCCACGACTCAGGGAATGAGCAGTTCTTC.

This clonotype was counted only a few times. V usage is TRBV5-8 and J usage is TRBJ1-2; D unresolved. The CDR3 covers 10 residues. In germline, CDR1 is SGHTS, CDR2 YDEGEE. V was trimmed by 0 bases and J by 8 bases, leaving 2 bases between them. CDR3 bases: TGTGCCAGCAGCTTGGGGGGCTACACCTTC. It codes for CASSLGGYTF.

The chain couples TRBV5-6 to TRBJ1-6; tentative D call: TRBD1 (5 bases). Germline V lookup: CDR1 SGHDT, CDR2 YYEEEE. V was clipped by 5 bases and J by 14 bases, with 20 bases between them. The CDR3 spans 14 residues. The DNA for the CDR3 is TGTGCCAGCAGGTGGCGAACGGGGCCTTCGGCCCTCCACTTT. It codes for CASRWRTGPSALHF.

This clonotype was observed many times. The chain uses TRBV4-2 and TRBJ2-5; no definite D call. Trimming left V 1 base short and J 5 bases short, with 8 bases between. The CDR3 loop spans 13 amino acids. Germline assignment: CDR1 LGHNA and CDR2 YNFKEQ. The CDR3 protein is CASSQVERETQYF. The CDR3 region has the DNA TGTGCCAGCAGCCAAGTTGAAAGGGAGACCCAGTACTTC.

The chain combines TRBV18 with TRBJ1-5; D is possibly TRBD1 (6 bases). The germline CDR1 and CDR2 sequences are KGHSH and LQKENI. There are 17 residues in the CDR3. V lost 6 bases and J 0 bases, leaving 18 bases between the germline ends. The CDR3 here is CASSLDSWGYSNQPQHF. In DNA, the CDR3 is TGTGCCAGCTCCCTGGACAGTTGGGGGTATAGCAATCAGCCCCAGCATTTT.

The table lists this clonotype with many counts. This CDR3 is CASVGGSFTFEQYF. CDR3 sequence (DNA): TGCGCCAGCGTGGGGGGGTCATTTACCTTCGAGCAGTACTTC. The rearrangement joins TRBV10-1 to TRBJ2-7; TRBD2 matches at 7 bases. V shed 8 bases and J 6 bases; nucleotides not matched to a gene: 13. The CDR3 is 14 amino acids. Germline V gene data show CDR1 as WNHNN and CDR2 as SYGVQD (reference sequence).

Written as DNA, the CDR3 is TGTGCCAGCAGCCCGATCCCGACAGGAACCTCTGGAAACACCATATATTTT. Amino acid sequence: CASSPIPTGTSGNTIYF. The chain has TRBV7-6 and TRBJ1-3; TRBD1 is a possible D gene (6 bases). The germline V and J ends were trimmed by 5 bases and 0 bases, with 17 bases remaining between them. Per the germline V gene, CDR1 is SGHVS and CDR2 is FNYEAQ. CDR3 length: 17 amino acids.

This clonotype counts as medium-sized. The J gene is TRBJ2-7, the V gene TRBV7-9, with D hard to call. The CDR3 sequence is 13 residues long. Germline loops: CDR1 SEHNR, CDR2 FQNEAQ (reference sequence). V lost 5 bases and J lost 1, with 9 bases in between. The DNA of the CDR3 is TGTGCCAGCAGCCGAAGGTTTTCCTACGAGCAGTACTTC. Protein: CASSRRFSYEQYF.

This rearrangement joins TRBV14 to TRBJ1-6, with unresolved D. The V end was cut by 4 bases, the J end by 9 bases, with 10 bases between. Looked up from germline, CDR1 is SGHDN and CDR2 is FVKESK. This CDR3 spans 13 amino acids. This CDR3 is CASSPFDGSPLHF. CDR3 bases: TGTGCCAGCAGCCCGTTCGACGGTTCACCCCTCCACTTT. The variable domain in full, with the rest retrieved from reference TRBV14 and TRBJ1-6, is EAGVTQFPSHSVIEKGQTVTLRCDPISGHDNLYWYRRVMGKEIKFLLHFVKESKQDESGMPNNRFLAERTGGTYSTLKVQPAELEDSGVYFCASSPFDGSPLHFGNGTRLTVT.

This clonotype was observed a few times. J is TRBJ2-3 and V is TRBV6-5, with D unclear. CDR1 is MNHEY, CDR2 SVGAGI, per germline. Trimming removed 2 bases at V and 1 base at J, with 10 bases between. The CDR3 extends over 15 amino acids. The chain's CDR3 is CASSYPSRGTDTQYF. CDR3 nucleotide sequence: TGTGCCAGCAGTTACCCCTCGAGAGGCACAGATACGCAGTATTTT.

By share, this clonotype ranks as medium-sized. The gene calls are TRBV20-1 and TRBJ1-5, with no clear D. This CDR3 has 13 amino acids. The V and J ends lost 3 bases and 4 bases respectively, with 10 bases between them. Germline V CDR1 and CDR2: DFQATT, SNEGSKA (reference sequence). CDR3: CSARRDENQPQHF. As DNA, the CDR3 is TGCAGTGCTAGGCGAGACGAAAATCAGCCCCAGCATTTT.

The chain has TRBV19 and TRBJ2-3; no definite D call. Trimming shortened V by 5 bases and J by 5 bases, and 11 bases separated the two germline ends. Germline V gives CDR1 LNHDA, CDR2 SQIVND (reference sequence). This CDR3 is built from 13 residues. DNA for the CDR3: TGTGCCAGTAGTCCGATAAACCAAGATACGCAGTATTTT. This codes for CASSPINQDTQYF.

By share, this clonotype ranks as medium-sized (0.01 to 0.1%). V is TRBV20-1 and J is TRBJ2-3, with TRBD2 as a possible D gene (5 bases). The CDR3 sequence is 12 residues long. Germline-derived CDR1 and CDR2 are DFQATT and SNEGSKA (reference sequence). V was pared by 6 bases and J by 3 bases, with 10 bases between. CDR3: CSALTRTDTQYF. CDR3 DNA sequence: TGCAGTGCCCTCACTAGGACAGATACGCAGTATTTT.

The V gene is TRBV25-1, the J gene TRBJ2-3; tentatively, D is TRBD1 (6 bases). The CDR3 is 15 amino acids. Germline-derived CDR1 and CDR2 are MGHDK and SYGVNS. Deletions cut 3 bases from V and 5 bases from J, with 15 bases between. CDR3 loop: CASSDRPVQGDTQYF. In nucleotides, the CDR3 is TGTGCCAGCAGTGATCGTCCCGTACAGGGAGATACGCAGTATTTT.

Only one count was recorded for this clonotype. The chain carries TRBV19 and TRBJ1-1, with D possibly TRBD1 on 5 matching bases. CDR3 size: 14 residues. Germline CDR1 is LNHDA and CDR2 is SQIVND (reference sequence). V lost 5 bases and J 3 bases, leaving 13 bases between the germline ends. CDR3 in DNA: TGTGCCAGTAGTCGTCGGGGGGGGGACACTGAAGCTTTCTTT. Its translation is CASSRRGGDTEAFF.